This T cell receptor beta chain was profiled in a study of T cell repertoires in cytomegalovirus infection (dated by TCRdb to between 2018 and 2021). Looking at the study overall: Alongside well-studied HLA-B-restricted epitopes, the peptide stimulations were aimed at recently identified HLA-C-restricted CMV epitopes, whose presentation resists viral immunomodulation. Because public TCR beta signatures pointed to carriage of CMV infection together with the matching HLA type, the HLA type of each donor mattered for the analysis. Overall study results and their limits: The ex vivo response was dominated by HLA-C-restricted CMV-specific TCR beta clonotypes, which also provided the single most frequent clonotype in two of eight donors. In both this cohort and an independent roughly 330-donor cohort, the cumulative frequency of public TCR beta family members distinguished carriers of CMV infection plus the relevant HLA type.

This specimen's treatment or condition label, interpreted: in vitro stimulation with specific CMV peptide epitopes to enrich CMV-specific T cells. The reads were generated on an Illumina HiSeq 1500. TCRdb trimmed public reads at Q25 via fastp, called clones via MiXCR and kept in-frame beta chains. For every CDR3 protein sequence, its rows merge into one entry that carries the most common genes and DNA. In all, the sample holds about 830,000 distinct CDR3 sequences, and 32% of those were seen once. The ten biggest clones cover 9.5% to 15% of the sample. Regarding this clonotype: The specificity of this receptor is unknown. Per-base quality was not reported, and no clone a single base away is much larger than it.

The germline V end is reduced by 5 bases and the J end by 0 bases; junction bases left unmatched: 9. The CDR3 contains 17 residues, cysteine and phenylalanine counted. This entry keeps only the CDR3 DNA: 51 bases, framed from base 1. Taken from the germline V gene (reference sequence), the CDR1 and CDR2 loops are LNHDA and SQIVND. Rearrangement joined TRBV19 to TRBJ1-5, and 8 bases in between align with TRBD1. The sample consisted of cultured CD8+ T cells from PBMCs, taken from culture after CMV antigen stimulation. The source of this sequence is a human donor in good health (CMV status not recorded). Some clones in this sample may be carry-over from other donors' samples. The CDR3 protein: CASSGWTGTYSNQPQHF. The DNA sequence is as follows: TGTGCCAGTAGTGGATGGACAGGGACATATAGCAATCAGCCCCAGCATTTT.